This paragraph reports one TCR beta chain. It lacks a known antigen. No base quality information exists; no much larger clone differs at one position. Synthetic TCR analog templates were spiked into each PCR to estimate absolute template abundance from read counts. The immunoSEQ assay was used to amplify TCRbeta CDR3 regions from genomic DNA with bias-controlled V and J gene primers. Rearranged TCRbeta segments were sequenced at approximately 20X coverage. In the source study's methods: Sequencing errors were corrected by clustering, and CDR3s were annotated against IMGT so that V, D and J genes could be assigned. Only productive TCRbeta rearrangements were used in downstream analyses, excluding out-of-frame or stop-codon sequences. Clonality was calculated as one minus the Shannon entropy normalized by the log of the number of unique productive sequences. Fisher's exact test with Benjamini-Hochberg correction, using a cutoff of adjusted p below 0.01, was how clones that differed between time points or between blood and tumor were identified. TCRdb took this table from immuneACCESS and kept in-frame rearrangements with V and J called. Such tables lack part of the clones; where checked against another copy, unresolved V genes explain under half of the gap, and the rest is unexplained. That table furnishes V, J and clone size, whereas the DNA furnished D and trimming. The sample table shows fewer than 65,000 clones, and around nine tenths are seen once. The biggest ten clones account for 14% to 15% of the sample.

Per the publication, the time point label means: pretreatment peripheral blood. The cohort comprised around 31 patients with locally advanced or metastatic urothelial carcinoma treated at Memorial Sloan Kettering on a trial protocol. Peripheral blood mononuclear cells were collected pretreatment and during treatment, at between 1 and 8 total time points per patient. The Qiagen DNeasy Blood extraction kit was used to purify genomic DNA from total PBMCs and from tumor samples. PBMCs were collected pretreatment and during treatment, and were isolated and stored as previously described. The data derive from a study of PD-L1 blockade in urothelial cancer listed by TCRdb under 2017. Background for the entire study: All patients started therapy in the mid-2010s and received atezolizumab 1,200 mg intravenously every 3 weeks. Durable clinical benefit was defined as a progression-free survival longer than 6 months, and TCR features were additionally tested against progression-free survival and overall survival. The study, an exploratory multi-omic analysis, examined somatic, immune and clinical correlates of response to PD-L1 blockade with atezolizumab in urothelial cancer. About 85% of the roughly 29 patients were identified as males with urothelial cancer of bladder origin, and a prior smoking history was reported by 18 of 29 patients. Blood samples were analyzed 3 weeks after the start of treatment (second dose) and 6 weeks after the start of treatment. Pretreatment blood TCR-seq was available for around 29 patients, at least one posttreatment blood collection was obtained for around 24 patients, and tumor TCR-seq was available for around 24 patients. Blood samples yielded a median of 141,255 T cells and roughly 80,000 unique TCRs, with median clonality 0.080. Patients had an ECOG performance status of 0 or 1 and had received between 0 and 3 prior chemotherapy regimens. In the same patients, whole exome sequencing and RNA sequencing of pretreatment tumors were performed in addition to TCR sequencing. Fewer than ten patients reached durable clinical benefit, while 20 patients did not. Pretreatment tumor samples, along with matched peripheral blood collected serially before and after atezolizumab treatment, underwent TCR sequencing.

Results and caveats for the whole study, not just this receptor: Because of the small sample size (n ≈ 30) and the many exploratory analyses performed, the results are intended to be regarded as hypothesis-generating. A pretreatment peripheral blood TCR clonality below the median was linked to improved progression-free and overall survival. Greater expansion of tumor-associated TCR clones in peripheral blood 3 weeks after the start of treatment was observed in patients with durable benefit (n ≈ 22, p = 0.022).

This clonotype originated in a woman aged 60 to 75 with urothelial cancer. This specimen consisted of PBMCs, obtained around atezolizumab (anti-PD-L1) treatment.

CDR3 protein: CASSLGGMNTEAFF. The DNA reads as follows: TGTGCCAGCAGCTTGGGAGGAATGAACACTGAAGCTTTCTTT. The rearrangement combines TRBV5-6 with TRBJ1-1; the D gene cannot be resolved reliably. The CDR3 starts with the cysteine, ends with the phenylalanine, and has 14 residues. The sequence is cut down to CDR3 DNA, 42 bases in frame from base 1. The junction shows trimming of 0 bases on V and 0 bases on J, plus 6 bases between the germline ends. The germline V gene specifies SGHDT as CDR1 and YYEEEE as CDR2.